This TCR beta chain derives from a study of blood T cell repertoires in COVID-19. The CDR3 covers 16 residues. Per the germline V gene, CDR1 is SGDLS and CDR2 is YYNGEE. V gave up 4 bases and J gave up 2 bases, with 16 bases separating them. Participants' reported clinical history set cohort assignment. Original methodology: How many nucleated cells were present was estimated from reference gene primer amplification. Assay: immunoSEQ multiplex PCR; the TCRdb copy retains only in-frame clones and omits some. Clone size and V and J calls were adopted from that table, with D and trimming inferred from the DNA. The table lists 250,000 to 300,000 clones, around nine tenths of them singletons, with roughly 2% in the top ten.

The sequenced sample consisted of PBMCs or T cells enriched from blood (not recorded which). The chain uses TRBV9 and TRBJ1-3, with D maybe TRBD1 (5 bases). This sequence was found in a woman aged 55-75 years in a cohort exposed to, infected with or recovered from COVID-19 (not recorded which). The CDR3 spells CASSHTGDPTGNTIYF. CDR3 DNA: TGTGCCAGCAGCCATACAGGCGATCCAACTGGAAACACCATATATTTT.